Here is one T cell receptor beta chain with its context. The germline CDR1 and CDR2 sequences are SNHLY and FYNNEI. Trimming cost V 6 bases and J 2 bases, with 23 bases left between them. There are 17 residues in the CDR3. The data derive from a study of shared T cell receptors in the human thymus. Sequencing used immunoSEQ multiplex PCR; TCRdb keeps in-frame clones, though not all of them. This table has hundreds of thousands of clones, around 87% appearing once. These data also featured in a second study, about human thymus T cells. That report notes: Corrective surgery for congenital heart defects was being performed on the healthy Finnish infants who served as donors. Resections obtained during corrective heart surgery supplied the thymus tissue. Unrelated individuals had highly overlapping thymic repertoires, as reported in related research.

This rearrangement joins TRBV2 to TRBJ2-7; possibly TRBD1 for D (5 bases). What was sequenced was thymocytes. The receptor was isolated from a boy under two years old with a congenital heart defect. CDR3 sequence reads: CASRPSDRTDLTYEQYF. Here the CDR3 DNA reads TGTGCCAGCAGACCAAGTGACAGAACCGATTTAACCTACGAGCAGTACTTC.